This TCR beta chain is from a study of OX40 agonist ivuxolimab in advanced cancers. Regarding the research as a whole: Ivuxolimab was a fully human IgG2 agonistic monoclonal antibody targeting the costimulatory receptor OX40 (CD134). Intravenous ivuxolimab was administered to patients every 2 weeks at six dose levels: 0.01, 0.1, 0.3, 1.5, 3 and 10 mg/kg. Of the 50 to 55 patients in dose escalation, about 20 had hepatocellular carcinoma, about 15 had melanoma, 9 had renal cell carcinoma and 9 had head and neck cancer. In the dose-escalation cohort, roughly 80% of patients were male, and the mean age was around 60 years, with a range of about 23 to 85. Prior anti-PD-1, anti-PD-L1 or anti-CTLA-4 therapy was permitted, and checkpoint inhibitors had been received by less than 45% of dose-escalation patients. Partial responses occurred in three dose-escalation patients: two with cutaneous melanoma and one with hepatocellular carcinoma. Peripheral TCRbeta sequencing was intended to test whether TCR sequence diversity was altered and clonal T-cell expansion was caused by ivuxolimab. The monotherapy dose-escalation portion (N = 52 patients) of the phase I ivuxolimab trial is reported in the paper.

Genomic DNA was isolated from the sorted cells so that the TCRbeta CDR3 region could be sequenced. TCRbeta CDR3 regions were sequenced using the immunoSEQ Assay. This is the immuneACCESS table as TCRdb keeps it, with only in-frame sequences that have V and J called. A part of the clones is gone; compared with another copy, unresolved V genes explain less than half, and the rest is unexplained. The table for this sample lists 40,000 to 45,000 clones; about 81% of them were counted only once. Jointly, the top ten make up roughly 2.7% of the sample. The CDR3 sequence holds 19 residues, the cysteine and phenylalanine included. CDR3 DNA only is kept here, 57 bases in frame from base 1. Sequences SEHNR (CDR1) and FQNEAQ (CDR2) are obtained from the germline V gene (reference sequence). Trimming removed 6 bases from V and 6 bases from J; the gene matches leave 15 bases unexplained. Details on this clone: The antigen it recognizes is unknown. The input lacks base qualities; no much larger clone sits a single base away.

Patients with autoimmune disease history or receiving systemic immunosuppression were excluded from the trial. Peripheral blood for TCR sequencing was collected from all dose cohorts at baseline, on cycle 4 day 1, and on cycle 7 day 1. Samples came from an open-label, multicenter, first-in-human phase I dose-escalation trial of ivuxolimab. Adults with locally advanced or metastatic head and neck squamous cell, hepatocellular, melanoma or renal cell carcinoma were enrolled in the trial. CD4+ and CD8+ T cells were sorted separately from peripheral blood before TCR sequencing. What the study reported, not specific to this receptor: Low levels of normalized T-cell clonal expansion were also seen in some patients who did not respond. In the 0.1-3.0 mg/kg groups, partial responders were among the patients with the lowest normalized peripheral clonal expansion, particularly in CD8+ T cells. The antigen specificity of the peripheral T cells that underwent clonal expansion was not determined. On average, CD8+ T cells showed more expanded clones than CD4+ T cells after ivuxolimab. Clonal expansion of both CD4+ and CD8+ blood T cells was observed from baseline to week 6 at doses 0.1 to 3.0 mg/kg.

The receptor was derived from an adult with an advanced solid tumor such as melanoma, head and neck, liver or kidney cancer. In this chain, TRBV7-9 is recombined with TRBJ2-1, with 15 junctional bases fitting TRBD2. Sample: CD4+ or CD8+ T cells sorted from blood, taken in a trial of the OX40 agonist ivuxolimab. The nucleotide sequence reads TGTGCCAGCAGTTTCCCCGGACTAGCGGGAGGGCCTCGGGTCAATGAGCAGTTCTTC. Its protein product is CASSFPGLAGGPRVNEQFF. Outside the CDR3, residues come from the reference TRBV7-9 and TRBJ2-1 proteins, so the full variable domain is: DTGVSQNPRHKITKRGQNVTFRCDPISEHNRLYWYRQTLGQGPEFLTYFQNEAQLEKSRLLSDRFSAERPKGSFSTLEIQRTEQGDSAMYLCASSFPGLAGGPRVNEQFFGPGTRLTVL.